The 19 T cell receptor beta chains listed next were all sequenced from one sample in a study of blood T cell repertoires in COVID-19. Measured with immunoSEQ multiplex PCR; TCRdb has only the in-frame clones, and not every one. The table includes fewer than 350,000 clones, about 76% detected once. What was sequenced was peripheral blood. These receptors originate from a woman aged 55 to 70 with active or convalescent COVID-19.

The V and J genes are TRBV3-1 (or the pseudogene TRBV3-2) and TRBJ2-1; 9 bases match TRBD2. CDR1 and CDR2 (germline): LGHDT, YNNKEL (reference sequence). The CDR3 spans 16 residues. V lost 4 bases and J lost 8; bases outside the gene matches: 12. The CDR3 DNA is TGTGCCAGCAGCCTCCGGGGACTAGCAGCTGGGCATGAGCAGTTCTTC. It yields the protein CASSLRGLAAGHEQFF.

This sequence joins TRBV19 and TRBJ1-1; no clear D gene. Germline V lookup: CDR1 LNHDA, CDR2 SQIVND (reference sequence). V was clipped by 5 bases and J by 5 bases, with 18 bases between them. The CDR3 consists of 15 residues. The CDR3 bases are TGTGCCAGTAGTTACTGGAGAGAGGGCGTGACTGAAGCTTTCTTT. Translating it yields CASSYWREGVTEAFF.

Only one count was recorded for this clone. This rearrangement joins TRBV9 to TRBJ2-5; the D is unclear. The V end was cut by 2 bases, the J end by 1 base, with 6 bases between. Germline V CDR1 and CDR2: SGDLS, YYNGEE. CDR3 length: 13 residues. For the CDR3, the DNA is TGTGCCAGCAGCGTCGCGCTCCAAGAGACCCAGTACTTC. Protein: CASSVALQETQYF.

This sequence joins TRBV19 and TRBJ1-4, with a weak D call TRBD1 (6 bases). There are 13 residues in the CDR3. V was clipped by 10 bases and J by 3 bases, with 12 bases between them. Germline V gene lookup returns CDR1 LNHDA and CDR2 SQIVND (reference sequence). The CDR3 spells CATSQGSNEKLFF. The DNA for the CDR3 is TGTGCCACCTCACAGGGTTCTAATGAAAAACTGTTTTTT.

V and J are TRBV3-1 (or the pseudogene TRBV3-2) and TRBJ2-5, with D perhaps matching TRBD1 (5 bases). Germline V gene data show CDR1 as LGHDT and CDR2 as YNNKEL (reference sequence). This CDR3 contains 12 residues. Trimming removed 5 bases at V and 1 base at J, with 5 bases between. CDR3 residues: CASSRGQETQYF. DNA for the CDR3: TGTGCCAGCAGCAGGGGCCAAGAGACCCAGTACTTC.

This chain joins TRBV5-1 and TRBJ2-7; D might be TRBD1 (6 bases). The CDR3 contains 14 residues. From germline, CDR1 is SGHRS and CDR2 YFSETQ. The V end lost 3 bases, the J end lost 0 bases, and 10 bases lay between the germline ends. The CDR3 spells CASSSQGSSYEQYF. The DNA for the CDR3 is TGCGCCAGCAGCTCACAGGGAAGCTCCTACGAGCAGTACTTC.

The chain combines TRBV9 with TRBJ1-4, with D unresolved. The CDR3 totals 12 residues. Trimming took off 0 bases at V and 10 bases at J, with 7 bases between the two ends. Germline V gives CDR1 SGDLS, CDR2 YYNGEE. This chain's CDR3 is CASSVGGGKLFF. The CDR3 region has the DNA TGTGCCAGCAGCGTAGGAGGTGGAAAACTGTTTTTT.

This chain uses TRBV6-5 with TRBJ2-7; 8 bases fit TRBD1. CDR3 length: 14 amino acids. Trimming removed 6 bases from V and 0 bases from J; junction bases left unmatched: 4. Germline values: CDR1 MNHEY, CDR2 SVGAGI. The DNA for the CDR3 is TGTGCCAGCAGAGGACAGGGAAGCTCCTACGAGCAGTACTTC. Its translation: CASRGQGSSYEQYF.

The chain has TRBV11-2 and TRBJ2-5; 7 nucleotides line up with TRBD1. The V gene end was trimmed by 3 bases and the J gene end by 4 bases; junction bases not matched to a gene: 11. Germline CDR1 reads SGHAT; CDR2 reads FQNNGV. This CDR3 is 16 amino acids long. The CDR3 spells CASSFYQGVSLETQYF. Written as DNA, the CDR3 is TGTGCCAGCAGCTTCTATCAGGGGGTTTCACTAGAGACCCAGTACTTC.

This clone was seen just once. The chain combines TRBV19 with TRBJ2-6; D is undetermined. V was clipped by 3 bases and J by 2 bases, with 8 bases between them. CDR1 and CDR2 (germline): LNHDA, SQIVND (reference sequence). This CDR3 is 15 amino acids long. The DNA for the CDR3 is TGTGCCAGTAGTATCCCCAGGACTGGGGCCAACGTCCTGACTTTC. Translated: CASSIPRTGANVLTF.

The count of this clone is one. The gene calls are TRBV25-1 and TRBJ2-3; TRBD2 aligns across 11 bases. The CDR3 length is 16 residues. The V segment lost 8 bases and the J segment 2 bases; nucleotides outside the gene matches: 9. Germline V gene sequence: CDR1 MGHDK, CDR2 SYGVNS. The chain's CDR3 is CASAPLAGVSTDTQYF. CDR3 nucleotide sequence: TGTGCCAGCGCCCCACTAGCGGGGGTTTCCACAGATACGCAGTATTTT.

The V call is TRBV7-9, the J call TRBJ1-1; 7 nucleotides line up with TRBD1. This CDR3 comprises 14 residues. Germline CDR1 is SEHNR and CDR2 is FQNEAQ (reference sequence). The ends lost 3 bases at V and 6 bases at J; junction bases unmatched: 7. In DNA, the CDR3 is TGTGCCAGCAGCTTTACGACAGGGAGCGCTGAAGCTTTCTTT. This encodes CASSFTTGSAEAFF. Using reference TRBV7-9 and TRBJ1-1 for the parts outside the CDR3, the full variable domain is DTGVSQNPRHKITKRGQNVTFRCDPISEHNRLYWYRQTLGQGPEFLTYFQNEAQLEKSRLLSDRFSAERPKGSFSTLEIQRTEQGDSAMYLCASSFTTGSAEAFFGQGTRLTVV.

This chain connects TRBV7-8 to TRBJ2-1, with 10 positions matching TRBD2. Trimming removed 5 bases from V and 0 bases from J; junction bases left unmatched: 4. CDR3 length: 16 residues. Germline V CDR1 and CDR2: SGHVS, FQNEAQ. The CDR3 region has the DNA TGTGCCAGCAGCCTAAGCGGGGGGGGCTCCTACAATGAGCAGTTCTTC. Translated: CASSLSGGGSYNEQFF.

The chain joins TRBV7-9 to TRBJ2-5, with TRBD1 matching over 7 bases. The CDR3 spans 19 residues. Germline V gives CDR1 SEHNR, CDR2 FQNEAQ (reference sequence). V shed 5 bases, J shed 5 bases, and the junction held 23 bases outside the gene matches. The CDR3 protein is CASSPARTTQGVVIETQYF. In DNA form, the CDR3 reads TGTGCCAGCAGCCCGGCCCGTACCACCCAGGGGGTCGTAATCGAGACCCAGTACTTC.

This chain joins TRBV7-3 and TRBJ2-2; a possible D gene is TRBD1 (6 bases). Germline assignment: CDR1 SGHTA and CDR2 FQGTGA. Trimming took 4 bases from V and 2 from J, leaving 11 bases between them. The CDR3 totals 15 residues. The CDR3 region has the DNA TGTGCCAGCAGCTACTCGGGACACAACACCGGGGAGCTGTTTTTT. It is translated as CASSYSGHNTGELFF.

The V and J genes are TRBV5-4 and TRBJ1-1, with D possibly being TRBD1 (6 bases). V dropped 0 bases and J dropped 0 bases, with 12 bases sitting between them. The CDR3 spans 16 residues. CDR1 is SGHNT, CDR2 YYREEE, per germline (reference sequence). The CDR3 sequence: CASSLDPQGMNTEAFF. The CDR3 DNA reads TGTGCCAGCAGCTTGGATCCACAGGGAATGAACACTGAAGCTTTCTTT.

The chain uses TRBV11-2 and TRBJ2-7; D possibly corresponds to TRBD2 (7 bases). Germline-derived CDR1 and CDR2 are SGHAT and FQNNGV. Trimming cost V 8 bases and J 5 bases, with 22 bases left between them. This CDR3 region has 15 residues. The CDR3 DNA is TGTGCCAGCCACCCTATAACGGGGGGCGACCACGAGCAGTACTTC. Encoded protein: CASHPITGGDHEQYF. The whole variable domain, remainder taken from reference TRBV11-2 and TRBJ2-7, is EAGVAQSPRYKIIEKRQSVAFWCNPISGHATLYWYQQILGQGPKLLIQFQNNGVVDDSQLPKDRFSAERLKGVDSTLKIQPAKLEDSAVYLCASHPITGGDHEQYFGPGTRLTVT.

The gene calls are TRBV19 and TRBJ2-2, with TRBD1 matching over 7 bases. The CDR3 length is 14 residues. Germline CDR1 is LNHDA and CDR2 is SQIVND (reference sequence). J was trimmed by 5 bases and V by 8 bases; bases with no gene match: 8. CDR3 sequence: CASARQGQTGELFF. In DNA, the CDR3 is TGTGCCAGTGCCCGACAGGGACAAACCGGGGAGCTGTTTTTT.

This chain uses TRBV7-2 with TRBJ1-1; D ambiguous. The germline V gene has CDR1 SGHTA and CDR2 FQGNSA. Trimming removed 6 bases from V and 4 bases from J, with 12 bases in between. The CDR3 is made up of 13 amino acids. CDR3 sequence reads: CASSSVQATEAFF. CDR3 DNA: TGTGCCAGCAGTTCGGTCCAGGCCACTGAAGCTTTCTTT.